This T cell receptor (beta chain) was retrieved from a study of CD4 T cells in relation to SARS-CoV-2 and coronaviruses. This CDR3 region has 15 residues. With 3 bases clipped from V and 0 bases from J, the junction kept 6 bases outside the gene matches. Germline V gene lookup returns CDR1 SGHRS and CDR2 YFSETQ. Libraries were prepared by immunoSEQ multiplex PCR; TCRdb keeps only in-frame clonotypes and omits some of them. The repertoire includes about 64,000 clones, about 94% of them detected once, and roughly 0.14% sits in the top ten. CD4+ T cells from unexposed donors were obtained before the COVID-19 pandemic (2011-2018).

Specimen: naive CD4+ T cells from PBMCs. Stated subset: naive CD4+ T cells isolated by negative enrichment. This receptor was identified in a human donor in good health. The chain combines TRBV5-1 with TRBJ2-7, with TRBD1 matching over 7 bases. The CDR3 is CASSSGQAISYEQYF. CDR3 nucleotides: TGCGCCAGCAGCTCTGGACAGGCCATCTCCTACGAGCAGTACTTC.